What follows is one TCR beta chain and its context. CD4+ T cells from unexposed donors were obtained before the COVID-19 pandemic (2011-2018). The data are from a study of CD4 T cells in relation to SARS-CoV-2 and coronaviruses. Assay used: immunoSEQ multiplex PCR; TCRdb lists only in-frame clones, some missing. The sample records some 65,000 clones, 87% being singletons. CDR1 and CDR2 from the germline V gene are SGHRS and YFSETQ. The junction had 2 bases not matched to a gene; V was cut back by 0 bases and J by 0 bases. This CDR3 is 16 amino acids long. The chain carries TRBV5-1 and TRBJ2-2, with 7 positions matching TRBD1. This TCR was sampled from a human donor in good health. The sequencing input was memory CD4+ T cells from PBMCs. The CDR3 loop reads CASSLEQGSNTGELFF. CDR3 coding DNA: TGCGCCAGCAGCTTGGAACAGGGGTCGAACACCGGGGAGCTGTTTTTT.